Listed here are 5 T cell receptor beta chains from one sample, sequenced in a study of Graves' ophthalmopathy and Graves' hyperthyroidism. Amplified material comprised TCR beta CDR3 regions derived from RNA transcripts. Following a first-round RT-PCR that used HTBI primers, a second-round multiplex PCR was carried out. TCRdb re-called the multiplex PCR reads with MiXCR, one entry per CDR3 protein. The repertoire holds hundreds of thousands of distinct CDR3 sequences, with about 38% as singletons. The sequenced sample was peripheral blood. These TCRs come from an adult man with Graves' ophthalmopathy.

In this sample, this clonotype turned up a few times. The chain combines TRBV7-9 with TRBJ2-3; no definite D call. Trimming left V 3 bases short and J 0 bases short, with 13 bases between. CDR3 length: 16 residues. Germline loops: CDR1 SEHNR, CDR2 FQNEAQ (reference sequence). The CDR3 DNA reads TGTGCCAGCAGCTTGGCGTTAACCTCTAGCACAGATACGCAGTATTTT. This encodes CASSLALTSSTDTQYF.

This clonotype was seen many times. The chain has TRBV5-8 and TRBJ2-6, with D hard to call. V was clipped by 3 bases and J by 5 bases, with 6 bases between them. The length of the CDR3 is 13 residues. The germline CDR1 and CDR2 sequences are SGHTS and YDEGEE. DNA of the CDR3: TGTGCCAGCAGCTCCCCAAGGGCCAACGTCCTGACTTTC. Translated: CASSSPRANVLTF.

A word on this clonotype: The junction shows a germline mismatch at one end, possibly a read error. V usage is TRBV7-9 and J usage is TRBJ2-7; possibly TRBD1 for D (5 bases). CDR1 SEHNR and CDR2 FQNEAQ come from the germline V gene (reference sequence). The CDR3 extends over 15 amino acids. The CDR3 loop reads CASSQADSVWDEQYF. The CDR3 DNA is TGCGCCAGCAGCCAAGCAGACAGCGTATGGGACGAGCAGTACTTC. Together with reference TRBV7-9 and TRBJ2-7, the CDR3 gives the full variable domain: DTGVSQNPRHKITKRGQNVTFRCDPISEHNRLYWYRQTLGQGPEFLTYFQNEAQLEKSRLLSDRFSAERPKGSFSTLEIQRTEQGDSAMYLCASSQADSVWDEQYFGPGTRLTVT.

This clonotype was observed a handful of times. V is TRBV12-3 or TRBV12-4 and J is TRBJ1-2, with 10 bases matching TRBD1. The CDR3 runs to 17 residues. The junction had 13 bases not matched to a gene; V was cut back by 7 bases and J by 2 bases. DNA of the CDR3: TGTGCCAGCACCACAAGGGGGACAGGGGCGCGGAACTATGGCTACACCTTC. This gives the protein CASTTRGTGARNYGYTF.

The CDR3 sequence is CATSSGGAGTGSPTDTQYF. DNA of the CDR3: TGTGCCACCAGCAGTGGAGGGGCGGGGACTGGGTCCCCCACAGATACGCAGTATTTT. This chain links TRBV15 with TRBJ2-3; D is perhaps TRBD2 (6 bases). V shed 3 bases and J shed 2 bases, with 24 bases lying between them. Germline-derived CDR1 and CDR2 are LNHNV and YYDKDF (reference sequence). CDR3 length: 19 amino acids.